The 24 T cell receptor beta chains presented below share a single source sample, sequenced in a study of control samples from healthy donors and cancer patients. Data came from immunoSEQ multiplex PCR; TCRdb stores just in-frame clones and leaves some out. In the table there are over 100,000 clones, 92% of which are singletons. The sequenced material came from blood. These receptors all come from a woman aged 45-59 years in good health.

Here the CDR3 reads CASSPPRAVGAKNIQYF. DNA of the CDR3: TGTGCCAGCTCACCACCCCGGGCAGTGGGCGCCAAAAACATTCAGTACTTC. The chain uses TRBV18 and TRBJ2-4; D uncertain. The germline CDR1 and CDR2 sequences are KGHSH and LQKENI. Trimming left V 0 bases short and J 1 base short, with 13 bases between. This CDR3 is 17 amino acids long.

The chain recombines TRBV28 with TRBJ1-5; no definite D call. Trimming took 4 bases from V and 9 from J, leaving 10 bases between them. Germline CDR1 is MDHEN and CDR2 is SYDVKM. The CDR3 extends over 12 amino acids. DNA for the CDR3: TGTGCCAGCAGTTCTTTATTGGGGCCCCAGCATTTT. Its protein product is CASSSLLGPQHF.

This clone is termed medium-sized. The chain links TRBV6-9 to TRBJ2-7; TRBD2 agrees at 7 bases. The V segment lost 6 bases and the J segment 3 bases; nucleotides outside the gene matches: 17. In germline, CDR1 is MNHGY, CDR2 SVAAGI. The CDR3 is made up of 17 amino acids. In DNA form, the CDR3 reads TGTGCCAGCAGCCACCTTCTTGGCGGGAGAGGGGACTACGAGCAGTACTTC. Encoded protein: CASSHLLGGRGDYEQYF.

This sequence joins TRBV12-3 or TRBV12-4 and TRBJ2-5; D remains unclear. The CDR3 loop spans 13 amino acids. Trimming removed 5 bases from V and 4 bases from J, with 11 bases in between. This CDR3 is CASSPIQGETQYF. For the CDR3, the DNA is TGTGCCAGCAGTCCGATCCAAGGAGAGACCCAGTACTTC.

On this clone: One end of the junction fails to match germline, which may point to a read error. The V and J genes are TRBV7-8 and TRBJ2-3; D is unresolved. The CDR3 length is 16 residues. Germline loops: CDR1 SGHVS, CDR2 FQNEAQ. The CDR3 DNA reads TGTGCCAGCAGCTTAGGGAGTAGGGTACTCACAGACACGCAGTATTTT. The encoded protein is CASSLGSRVLTDTQYF.

V usage is TRBV27 and J usage is TRBJ2-1, with 8 bases matching TRBD1. V lost 6 bases to trimming and J lost 3 bases; unmatched junction nucleotides: 10. This CDR3 region has 16 residues. CDR1 is MNHEY, CDR2 SMNVEV, per germline (reference sequence). CDR3 bases: TGTGCCAGCAGAAGTCCCGGGACAGGACACTACAATGAGCAGTTCTTC. Protein product: CASRSPGTGHYNEQFF.

The chain recombines TRBV28 with TRBJ1-5, with D unresolved. Deletions cut 7 bases from V and 7 bases from J, with 20 bases between. The germline V gene has CDR1 MDHEN and CDR2 SYDVKM. The CDR3 covers 15 residues. The CDR3 sequence is CASTQFRVRIQPQHF. The CDR3 region has the DNA TGTGCCAGCACTCAGTTTAGGGTTAGGATACAGCCCCAGCATTTT. The full variable domain, rest sourced from reference TRBV28 and TRBJ1-5, is DVKVTQSSRYLVKRTGEKVFLECVQDMDHENMFWYRQDPGLGLRLIYFSYDVKMKEKGDIPEGYSVSREKKERFSLILESASTNQTSMYLCASTQFRVRIQPQHFGDGTRLSIL.

The V and J genes are TRBV28 and TRBJ1-1, with 7 nucleotides matching TRBD1. J was trimmed by 0 bases and V by 3 bases; bases with no gene match: 16. CDR3 length: 19 amino acids. In germline, CDR1 is MDHEN, CDR2 SYDVKM. Here the CDR3 DNA reads TGTGCCAGCAGTTTGCTTACAGGGGCGTCCTTGGTCATGAACACTGAAGCTTTCTTT. Residues: CASSLLTGASLVMNTEAFF.

V and J are TRBV4-1 and TRBJ2-3, with a possible D match to TRBD2 (5 bases). The germline V gene has CDR1 MGHRA and CDR2 YSYEKL. V was trimmed by 0 bases and J by 5 bases, leaving 21 bases between them. The length of the CDR3 is 18 residues. The CDR3 DNA reads as TGCGCCAGCAGCCAAGAAACCCCCCCAGGACTGTCCCGAGATACGCAGTATTTT. Translated, it gives CASSQETPPGLSRDTQYF.

The chain combines TRBV9 with TRBJ1-5; D remains ambiguous. V was clipped by 6 bases and J by 1 base, with 14 bases between them. The length of the CDR3 is 15 residues. Germline V lookup: CDR1 SGDLS, CDR2 YYNGEE. This CDR3 is CASTTTGRSNQPQHF. Here the CDR3 DNA reads TGTGCCAGCACCACTACTGGTAGAAGCAATCAGCCCCAGCATTTT.

The J gene is TRBJ2-2, the V gene TRBV2; TRBD2 agrees at 14 bases. This CDR3 contains 17 residues. Germline V lookup: CDR1 SNHLY, CDR2 FYNNEI. V shed 6 bases, J shed 6 bases, and the junction held 9 bases outside the gene matches. CDR3 protein: CASRGPGLAGVSGELFF. DNA for the CDR3: TGTGCCAGCAGAGGTCCGGGACTAGCGGGAGTTTCCGGGGAGCTGTTTTTT. Full variable domain (rest looked up from reference TRBV2 and TRBJ2-2): EPEVTQTPSHQVTQMGQEVILRCVPISNHLYFYWYRQILGQKVEFLVSFYNNEISEKSEIFDDQFSVERPDGSNFTLKIRSTKLEDSAMYFCASRGPGLAGVSGELFFGEGSRLTVL.

The genes are TRBV28 and TRBJ1-2, with 8 positions matching TRBD1. Germline V gene lookup returns CDR1 MDHEN and CDR2 SYDVKM. The CDR3 sequence is 16 residues long. The V segment lost 4 bases and the J segment 3 bases; nucleotides outside the gene matches: 10. The CDR3: CASSSPGQDVDYGYTF. The DNA of the CDR3 is TGTGCCAGCAGTTCGCCGGGACAGGACGTTGACTATGGCTACACCTTC.

The chain joins TRBV18 to TRBJ1-1; 7 nucleotides match TRBD1. The ends lost 1 base at V and 6 bases at J; junction bases unmatched: 8. Germline loops: CDR1 KGHSH, CDR2 LQKENI. CDR3 length: 15 residues. The CDR3 region has the DNA TGTGCCAGCTCACCACGACAGGGAATTGAGGCTGAAGCTTTCTTT. This codes for CASSPRQGIEAEAFF. The complete variable domain, with remaining parts taken from reference TRBV18 and TRBJ1-1, reads NAGVMQNPRHLVRRRGQEARLRCSPMKGHSHVYWYRQLPEEGLKFMVYLQKENIIDESGMPKERFSAEFPKEGPSILRIQQVVRGDSAAYFCASSPRQGIEAEAFFGQGTRLTVV.

J is TRBJ1-3 and V is TRBV11-2, with a weak D call TRBD1 (6 bases). This CDR3 has 14 residues. Trimming took off 5 bases at V and 2 bases at J, with 10 bases between the two ends. CDR1 and CDR2 (germline): SGHAT, FQNNGV. The CDR3 sequence: CASSLDSPGNTIYF. In DNA form, the CDR3 reads TGTGCCAGCAGCCTGGACAGTCCTGGAAACACCATATATTTT.

The rearrangement links TRBV2 to TRBJ2-1, with TRBD2 as a possible D gene (6 bases). Trimming stripped 6 bases from V and 6 bases from J, with 15 bases between. The CDR3 runs 14 residues. In germline, CDR1 is SNHLY, CDR2 FYNNEI. CDR3 DNA: TGTGCCAGCAGGGAAACCTGGGGGGTCAATGAGCAGTTCTTC. It is translated as CASRETWGVNEQFF.

The CDR3 DNA sequence: TGTGCCAGCAGCCTTGGGGGGACAGAACAAGAGACCCAGTACTTC. Amino acid sequence: CASSLGGTEQETQYF. The chain is built from TRBV3-1 (or the pseudogene TRBV3-2) and TRBJ2-5; a possible D gene is TRBD1 (7 bases). Trimming stripped 4 bases from V and 2 bases from J, with 14 bases between. The CDR3 runs to 15 residues. Per germline, CDR1 LGHDT and CDR2 YNNKEL (reference sequence).

V is TRBV2 and J is TRBJ1-1, with D tentatively TRBD1 (6 bases). The V gene lost 6 bases and the J gene lost 0 bases, with 14 bases spanning the gap. Germline V gives CDR1 SNHLY, CDR2 FYNNEI. This CDR3 is built from 15 residues. For the CDR3, the DNA is TGTGCCAGCAGGGAGGACAGCACCTTGAACACTGAAGCTTTCTTT. Its protein product is CASREDSTLNTEAFF.

The J gene is TRBJ1-2, the V gene TRBV3-1 (or the pseudogene TRBV3-2); D may be TRBD1 (5 bases). V was cut by 5 bases and J by 8 bases, with 9 bases left in between. The CDR3 runs to 11 residues. Germline CDR1 and CDR2: LGHDT and YNNKEL (reference sequence). The CDR3 spells CASSSGRGYTF. Written as DNA, the CDR3 is TGTGCCAGCAGCTCAGGGCGCGGCTACACCTTC.

The chain couples TRBV6-5 to TRBJ2-1; no reliable D call. Germline-derived CDR1 and CDR2 are MNHEY and SVGAGI. This CDR3 is built from 13 residues. With 2 bases removed from V and 10 bases from J, the gap between germline ends came to 12 bases. CDR3 sequence: CASSYRLDGEQFF. The CDR3 DNA is TGTGCCAGCAGTTACCGTCTGGACGGCGAGCAGTTCTTC.

This chain links TRBV7-9 with TRBJ2-7; D unresolved. The CDR3 contains 14 residues. The germline V gene has CDR1 SEHNR and CDR2 FQNEAQ (reference sequence). V gave up 2 bases and J gave up 3 bases, with 11 bases separating them. The CDR3 nucleotides read TGTGCCAGCAGCTTACTTAGAACCCTCTACGAGCAGTACTTC. Translating gives CASSLLRTLYEQYF.

This chain connects TRBV2 to TRBJ2-2; D may be TRBD1 (5 bases). The CDR3 runs 14 residues. V was clipped by 5 bases and J by 1 base, with 8 bases between them. Germline CDR1 and CDR2: SNHLY and FYNNEI. CDR3 nucleotide sequence: TGTGCCAGCAGTAACGACAGGAACACCGGGGAGCTGTTTTTT. Its protein product is CASSNDRNTGELFF. Together with reference TRBV2 and TRBJ2-2, the CDR3 gives the full variable domain: EPEVTQTPSHQVTQMGQEVILRCVPISNHLYFYWYRQILGQKVEFLVSFYNNEISEKSEIFDDQFSVERPDGSNFTLKIRSTKLEDSAMYFCASSNDRNTGELFFGEGSRLTVL.

The J gene is TRBJ1-2, the V gene TRBV27; 9 bases line up with TRBD1. In germline, CDR1 is MNHEY, CDR2 SMNVEV (reference sequence). CDR3 size: 14 residues. J lost 7 bases, V lost 7 bases, and 10 bases had no gene match. The chain's CDR3 is CASNSGTGRVGYTF. The DNA for the CDR3 is TGTGCCAGCAACTCCGGGACAGGGCGCGTTGGCTACACCTTC.

The chain combines TRBV7-9 with TRBJ2-7; a possible D gene is TRBD1 (7 bases). The V and J ends lost 4 bases and 2 bases respectively, with 18 bases between them. The CDR3 has 16 residues. Germline V gene data show CDR1 as SEHNR and CDR2 as FQNEAQ (reference sequence). The CDR3, as DNA: TGTGCCAGCAGCTCCGGGACTGGACAGGCGACCTACGAGCAGTACTTC. Translated, it gives CASSSGTGQATYEQYF.

The chain is built from TRBV9 and TRBJ2-2; 8 bases are shared with TRBD2. CDR1 SGDLS and CDR2 YYNGEE come from the germline V gene. The CDR3 has 17 amino acids. J gave up 4 bases and V 0 bases, and 8 bases lay outside the gene matches. CDR3 sequence (DNA): TGTGCCAGCAGCGTAGGGACCGGGGGGGTTCTCACCGGGGAGCTGTTTTTT. Its translation is CASSVGTGGVLTGELFF.